These 6 T cell receptor beta chains came from one sample sequenced in a study of early T cells in non-severe SARS-CoV-2 infection. TCRdb re-analysed the 5' RACE reads in MiXCR, keeping a single row per CDR3 protein. The sample lists tens of thousands of distinct CDR3 sequences, around an eighth seen once, with 3% to 3.5% in the top ten. Sequenced input: whole blood. The receptor source for this set is an adult who was a healthcare worker with PCR-confirmed SARS-CoV-2 infection or an uninfected control (not recorded which).

This chain links TRBV3-1 with TRBJ1-3, with unresolved D. Germline-derived CDR1 and CDR2 are LGHDT and YNNKEL (reference sequence). The CDR3 loop spans 14 amino acids. V dropped 3 bases and J dropped 9 bases, with 15 bases sitting between them. CDR3 sequence (DNA): TGTGCCAGCAGCCAGGGCCGGCGAGAGAGCACCATATATTTT. Translating gives CASSQGRRESTIYF. Together with reference TRBV3-1 and TRBJ1-3, the CDR3 gives the full variable domain: DTAVSQTPKYLVTQMGNDKSIKCEQNLGHDTMYWYKQDSKKFLKIMFSYNNKELIINETVPNRFSPKSPDKAHLNLHINSLELGDSAVYFCASSQGRRESTIYFGEGSWLTVV.

This clonotype was seen a handful of times. The chain employs TRBV7-2 and TRBJ2-7; D is possibly TRBD2 (6 bases). Germline CDR1 reads SGHTA; CDR2 reads FQGNSA. The CDR3 runs to 14 residues. V lost 5 bases and J 2 bases, leaving 13 bases between the germline ends. The CDR3 DNA reads TGTGCCAGCAGCGGGGCGGGGTGGGCCTACGAGCAGTACTTC. The encoded protein is CASSGAGWAYEQYF.

The V and J genes are TRBV11-2 and TRBJ2-7; D is unclear. With 5 bases removed from V and 6 bases from J, the gap between germline ends came to 14 bases. The CDR3 runs 13 residues. Germline V gives CDR1 SGHAT, CDR2 FQNNGV. This chain's CDR3 is CASSRHIDGEQYF. Written as DNA, the CDR3 is TGTGCCAGCAGCCGCCACATCGATGGCGAGCAGTACTTC.

This clonotype appeared many times. The chain employs TRBV12-3 or TRBV12-4 and TRBJ2-5; D is unclear. The V and J ends lost 1 base and 6 bases respectively, with 3 bases between them. CDR3 length equals 11 residues. The CDR3 protein is CASSLGQTQYF. The CDR3 DNA reads TGTGCCAGCAGTTTAGGACAGACCCAGTACTTC.

This chain uses TRBV19 with TRBJ2-3; D is perhaps TRBD1 (6 bases). CDR3 length: 14 residues. Germline V gives CDR1 LNHDA, CDR2 SQIVND (reference sequence). V gave up 2 bases and J gave up 3 bases, with 9 bases separating them. The CDR3: CASSIQGWTDTQYF. The CDR3 bases are TGTGCCAGTAGTATACAGGGGTGGACAGATACGCAGTATTTT.

This clonotype showed up many times. The chain combines TRBV18 with TRBJ2-1; D is undetermined. Trimming removed 2 bases at V and 0 bases at J, with 14 bases between. Per the germline V gene, CDR1 is KGHSH and CDR2 is LQKENI. This CDR3 is built from 17 residues. The CDR3 region is CASSPNEAVSSYNEQFF. The CDR3 nucleotides read TGTGCCAGCTCACCAAACGAGGCGGTCAGCTCCTACAATGAGCAGTTCTTC.